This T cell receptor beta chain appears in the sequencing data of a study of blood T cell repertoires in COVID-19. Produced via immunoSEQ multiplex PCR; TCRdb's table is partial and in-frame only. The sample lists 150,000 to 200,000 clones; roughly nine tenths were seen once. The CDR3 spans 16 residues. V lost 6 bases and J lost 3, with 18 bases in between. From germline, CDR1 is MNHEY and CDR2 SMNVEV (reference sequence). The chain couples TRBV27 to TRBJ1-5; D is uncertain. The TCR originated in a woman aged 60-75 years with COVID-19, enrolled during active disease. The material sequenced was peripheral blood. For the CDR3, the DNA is TGTGCCAGCAGCCGACTCCCAGAGCAATCCAATCAGCCCCAGCATTTT. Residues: CASSRLPEQSNQPQHF.